This TCR beta chain is drawn from a study of shared T cell receptors in the human thymus. Method: immunoSEQ multiplex PCR; TCRdb's copy keeps in-frame clones and lacks some. This table holds about 660,000 clones, 85% to 90% found once. This clone was observed a handful of times. The V and J ends lost 6 bases and 0 bases, in that order; junction bases with no gene match: 17. This CDR3 spans 19 amino acids. The germline gives CDR1 SGHNT, CDR2 YYREEE (reference sequence). Another study also made use of these data, one on human thymus T cells. Turning to that study: The sample donors, healthy Finnish infants, were having corrective surgery for congenital heart defects. Thymic samples were excised during corrective heart operations. Seemingly biased V and J gene usage marked thymic and blood repertoires. Thymic repertoires from unrelated individuals overlapped highly, related research reported.

The sample consisted of thymocytes. This chain links TRBV5-4 with TRBJ2-1, with TRBD2 matching 8 bases. This receptor was obtained from a boy younger than two with a congenital heart defect. Here the CDR3 DNA reads TGTGCCAGCACCTGGGGGCGGGAGGACCACCAAAGCTCCTACAATGAGCAGTTCTTC. Translated, it gives CASTWGREDHQSSYNEQFF.